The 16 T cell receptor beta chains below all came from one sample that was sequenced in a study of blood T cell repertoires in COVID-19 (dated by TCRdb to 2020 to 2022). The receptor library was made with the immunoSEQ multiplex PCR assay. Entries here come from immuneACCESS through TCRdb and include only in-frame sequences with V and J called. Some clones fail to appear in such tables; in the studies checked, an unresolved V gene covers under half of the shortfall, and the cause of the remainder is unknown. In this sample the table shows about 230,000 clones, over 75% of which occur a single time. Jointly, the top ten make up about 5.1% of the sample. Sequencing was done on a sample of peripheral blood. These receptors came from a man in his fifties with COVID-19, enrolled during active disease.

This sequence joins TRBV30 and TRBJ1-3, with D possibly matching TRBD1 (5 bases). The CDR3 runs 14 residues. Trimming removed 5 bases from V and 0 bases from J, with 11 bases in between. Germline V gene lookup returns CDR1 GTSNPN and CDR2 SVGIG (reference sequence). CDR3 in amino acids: CAWWSGLSGNTIYF. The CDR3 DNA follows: TGTGCCTGGTGGTCGGGACTCTCTGGAAACACCATATATTTT. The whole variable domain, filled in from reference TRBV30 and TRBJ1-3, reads SQTIHQWPATLVQPVGSPLSLECTVEGTSNPNLYWYRQAAGRGLQLLFYSVGIGQISSEVPQNLSASRPQDRQFILSSKKLLLSDSGFYLCAWWSGLSGNTIYFGEGSWLTVV.

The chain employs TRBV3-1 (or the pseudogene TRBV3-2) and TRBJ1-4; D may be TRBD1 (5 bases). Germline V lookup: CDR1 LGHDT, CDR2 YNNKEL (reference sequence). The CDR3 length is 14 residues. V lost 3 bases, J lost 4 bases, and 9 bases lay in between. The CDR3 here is CASSQGPFNEKLFF. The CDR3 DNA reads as TGTGCCAGCAGCCAGGGGCCTTTTAATGAAAAACTGTTTTTT.

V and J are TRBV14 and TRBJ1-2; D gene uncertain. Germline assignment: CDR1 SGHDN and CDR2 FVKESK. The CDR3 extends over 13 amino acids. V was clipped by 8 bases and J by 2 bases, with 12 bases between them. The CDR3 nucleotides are TGTGCCAGCTCCGGGAATTACAACTATGGCTACACCTTC. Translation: CASSGNYNYGYTF.

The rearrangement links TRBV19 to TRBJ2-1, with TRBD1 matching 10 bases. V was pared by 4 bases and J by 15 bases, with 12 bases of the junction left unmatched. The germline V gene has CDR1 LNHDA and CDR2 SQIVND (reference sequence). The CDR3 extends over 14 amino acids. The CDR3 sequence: CASSTGTGDPRVFF. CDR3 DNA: TGTGCCAGTAGTACCGGGACAGGGGACCCCAGGGTGTTCTTC.

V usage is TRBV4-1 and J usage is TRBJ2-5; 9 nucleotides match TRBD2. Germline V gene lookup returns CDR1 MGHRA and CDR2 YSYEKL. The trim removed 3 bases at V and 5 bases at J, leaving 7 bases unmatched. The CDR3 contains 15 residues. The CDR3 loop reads CASSQGSGGGETQYF. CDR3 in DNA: TGCGCCAGCAGCCAGGGTAGCGGGGGTGGGGAGACCCAGTACTTC.

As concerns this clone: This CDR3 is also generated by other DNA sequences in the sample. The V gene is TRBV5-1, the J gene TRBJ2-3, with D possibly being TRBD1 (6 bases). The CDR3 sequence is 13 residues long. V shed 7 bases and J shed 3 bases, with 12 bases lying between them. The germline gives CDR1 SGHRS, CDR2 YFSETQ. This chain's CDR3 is CASSLQGTDTQYF. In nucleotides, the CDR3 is TGCGCCAGCTCGCTACAGGGAACAGATACGCAGTATTTT.

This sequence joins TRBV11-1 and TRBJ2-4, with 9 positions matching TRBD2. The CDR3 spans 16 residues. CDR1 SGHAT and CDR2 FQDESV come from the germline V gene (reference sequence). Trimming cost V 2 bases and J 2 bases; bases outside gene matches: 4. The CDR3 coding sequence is TGTGCCAGCAGCTTAAAGCGGGGGGCATCCAAAAACATTCAGTACTTC. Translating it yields CASSLKRGASKNIQYF.

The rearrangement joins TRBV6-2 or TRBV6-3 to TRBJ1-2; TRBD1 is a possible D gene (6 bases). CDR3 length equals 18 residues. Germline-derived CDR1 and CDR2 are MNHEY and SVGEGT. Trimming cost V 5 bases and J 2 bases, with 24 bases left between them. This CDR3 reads CASSQTRAGQTRNYGYTF. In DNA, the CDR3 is TGTGCCAGCAGTCAGACGAGGGCAGGACAGACGCGAAACTATGGCTACACCTTC.

The CDR3: CASSDRVEGYGYTF. For the CDR3, the DNA is TGTGCCAGCAGTGACAGGGTGGAGGGTTATGGCTACACCTTC. The chain carries TRBV2 and TRBJ1-2; a possible D gene is TRBD1 (5 bases). Germline V gives CDR1 SNHLY, CDR2 FYNNEI. The CDR3 loop spans 14 amino acids. Trimming left V 3 bases short and J 5 bases short, with 13 bases between.

The CDR3 loop reads CASSFAVETQYF. For the CDR3, the DNA is TGTGCCAGCAGTTTTGCGGTTGAGACCCAGTACTTC. This chain links TRBV12-3 or TRBV12-4 with TRBJ2-5; D unresolved. The CDR3 has 12 residues. V was trimmed by 3 bases and J by 5 bases, leaving 7 bases between them.

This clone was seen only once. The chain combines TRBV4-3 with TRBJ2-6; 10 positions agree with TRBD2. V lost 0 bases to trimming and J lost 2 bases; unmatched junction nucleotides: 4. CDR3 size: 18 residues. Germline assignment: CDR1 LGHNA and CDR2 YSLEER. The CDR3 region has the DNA TGCGCCAGCAGCCAAGATCGAACTAGCGGGGCTGGGGCCAACGTCCTGACTTTC. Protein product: CASSQDRTSGAGANVLTF.

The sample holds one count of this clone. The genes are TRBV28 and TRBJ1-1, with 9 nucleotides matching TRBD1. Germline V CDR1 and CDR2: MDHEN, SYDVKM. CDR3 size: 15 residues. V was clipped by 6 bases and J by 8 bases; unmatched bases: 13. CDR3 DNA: TGTGCCAGCAGACTACAGGGGGCTCTTAGGTTCGAAGCTTTCTTT. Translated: CASRLQGALRFEAFF.

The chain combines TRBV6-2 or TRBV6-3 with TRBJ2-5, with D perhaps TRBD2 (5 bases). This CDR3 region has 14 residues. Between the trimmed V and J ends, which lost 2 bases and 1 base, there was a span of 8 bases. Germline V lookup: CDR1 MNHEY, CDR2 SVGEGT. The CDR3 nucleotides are TGTGCCAGCAGTTACGGAGGTTTCCAAGAGACCCAGTACTTC. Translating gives CASSYGGFQETQYF.

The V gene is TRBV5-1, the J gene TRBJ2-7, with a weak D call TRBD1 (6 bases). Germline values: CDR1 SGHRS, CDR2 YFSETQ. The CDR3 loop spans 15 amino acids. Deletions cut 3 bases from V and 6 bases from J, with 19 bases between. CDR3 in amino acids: CASSWGRPGSGEQYF. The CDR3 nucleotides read TGCGCCAGCAGCTGGGGGCGACCAGGGTCGGGCGAGCAGTACTTC. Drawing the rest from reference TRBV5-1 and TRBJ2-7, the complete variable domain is KAGVTQTPRYLIKTRGQQVTLSCSPISGHRSVSWYQQTPGQGLQFLFEYFSETQRNKGNFPGRFSGRQFSNSRSEMNVSTLELGDSALYLCASSWGRPGSGEQYFGPGTRLTVT.

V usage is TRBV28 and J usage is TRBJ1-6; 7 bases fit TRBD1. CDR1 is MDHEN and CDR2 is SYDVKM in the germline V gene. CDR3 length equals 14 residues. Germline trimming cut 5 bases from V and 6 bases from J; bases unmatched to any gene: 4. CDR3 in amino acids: CASSTHRGNSPLHF. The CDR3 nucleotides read TGTGCCAGCAGTACCCACAGGGGTAATTCACCCCTCCACTTT.

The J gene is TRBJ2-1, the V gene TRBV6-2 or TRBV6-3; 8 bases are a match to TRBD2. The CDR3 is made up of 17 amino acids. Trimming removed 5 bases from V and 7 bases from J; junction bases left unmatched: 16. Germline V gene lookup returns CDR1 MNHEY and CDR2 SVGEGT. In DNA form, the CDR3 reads TGTGCCAGCAGTCCGAGGGTAGCGGGGCCCTTTAGGAATGAGCAGTTCTTC. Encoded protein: CASSPRVAGPFRNEQFF.